The subject of this entry is one T cell receptor beta chain. Its antigen is unidentified. The ends lost 3 bases at V and 5 bases at J; junction bases unmatched: 4. The CDR3 runs to 14 residues. Germline V gene lookup returns CDR1 SGHTA and CDR2 FQGNSA. The source of the sample is a study of beta chain features in type 1 diabetes. Overall study: There were some 110 million sorted cells examined across all samples.

Study-wide results and caveats: Shortening of TCRB CDR3s, moderate but significant, appeared in all four CD4+ subsets of Type 1 diabetes patients. Naive, central memory and regulatory TCRB repertoires appeared more similar among patients than healthy donors.

Based on CD45RO/CCR7/CD25/CD127/CD95/CD27, CD4+ regulatory, stem cell-like memory, naive and central memory cells were sorted. Expressed TCRB transcripts were sequenced, since all the RNA that had been isolated was reverse transcribed. The average output of naive, central memory and regulatory T cell samples was millions of reads. Here immunoSEQ multiplex PCR was the method, and the copy in TCRdb shows in-frame clones only, minus some. The table shows hundreds of thousands of clones, with 11% to 15% occurring only once. The clonotype comes from a man aged 18 to 35 with type 1 diabetes. Specimen: naive CD4+ T cells from blood. V and J are TRBV7-2 and TRBJ2-5; TRBD1 agrees at 9 bases. This CDR3 reads CASSFNRGPETQYF. The CDR3 DNA reads as TGTGCCAGCAGCTTTAACAGGGGGCCGGAGACCCAGTACTTC.